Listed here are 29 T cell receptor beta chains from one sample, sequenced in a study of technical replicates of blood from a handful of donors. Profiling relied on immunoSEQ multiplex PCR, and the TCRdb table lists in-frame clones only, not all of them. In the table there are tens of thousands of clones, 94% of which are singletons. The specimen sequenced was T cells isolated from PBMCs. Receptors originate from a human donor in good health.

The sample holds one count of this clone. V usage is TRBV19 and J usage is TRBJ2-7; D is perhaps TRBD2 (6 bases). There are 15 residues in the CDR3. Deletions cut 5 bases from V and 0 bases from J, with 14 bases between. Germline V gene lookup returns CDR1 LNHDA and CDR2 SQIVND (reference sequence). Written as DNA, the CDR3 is TGTGCCAGTAGTTATTCTAGCGCCAGCTCCTACGAGCAGTACTTC. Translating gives CASSYSSASSYEQYF.

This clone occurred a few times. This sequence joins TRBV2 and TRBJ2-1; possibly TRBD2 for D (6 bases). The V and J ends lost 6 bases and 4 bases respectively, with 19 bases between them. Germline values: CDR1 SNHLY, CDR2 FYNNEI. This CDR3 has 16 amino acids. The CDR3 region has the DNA TGTGCCAGCAGCCCAGGGACTTATCCTGTTTACAATGAGCAGTTCTTC. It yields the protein CASSPGTYPVYNEQFF. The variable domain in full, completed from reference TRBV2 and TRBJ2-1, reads EPEVTQTPSHQVTQMGQEVILRCVPISNHLYFYWYRQILGQKVEFLVSFYNNEISEKSEIFDDQFSVERPDGSNFTLKIRSTKLEDSAMYFCASSPGTYPVYNEQFFGPGTRLTVL.

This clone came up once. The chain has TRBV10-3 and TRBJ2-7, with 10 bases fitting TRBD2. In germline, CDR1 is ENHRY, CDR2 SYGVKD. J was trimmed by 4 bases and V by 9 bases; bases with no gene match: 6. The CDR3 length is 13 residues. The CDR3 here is CAMGTSERYEQYF. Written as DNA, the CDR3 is TGTGCCATGGGGACTAGCGAAAGATACGAGCAGTACTTC.

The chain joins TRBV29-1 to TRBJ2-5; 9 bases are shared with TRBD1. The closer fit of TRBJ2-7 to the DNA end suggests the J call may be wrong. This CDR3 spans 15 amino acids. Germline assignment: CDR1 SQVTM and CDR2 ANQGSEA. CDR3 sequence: CSVCDGTGTAYEQYF. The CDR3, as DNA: TGCAGCGTTTGTGATGGGACAGGGACGGCCTACGAGCAGTACTTC.

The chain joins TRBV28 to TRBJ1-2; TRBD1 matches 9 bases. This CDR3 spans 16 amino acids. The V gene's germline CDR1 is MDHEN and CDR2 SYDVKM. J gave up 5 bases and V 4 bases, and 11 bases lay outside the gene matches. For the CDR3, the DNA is TGTGCCAGCAGTTCGATTAGGACAGGGGCGCTTTATGGCTACACCTTC. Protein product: CASSSIRTGALYGYTF.

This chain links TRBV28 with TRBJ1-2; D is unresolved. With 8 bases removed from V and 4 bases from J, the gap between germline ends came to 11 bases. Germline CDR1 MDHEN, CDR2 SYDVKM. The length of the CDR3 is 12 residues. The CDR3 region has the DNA TGTGCCAGCCAAGACAACTTCTATGGCTACACCTTC. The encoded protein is CASQDNFYGYTF.

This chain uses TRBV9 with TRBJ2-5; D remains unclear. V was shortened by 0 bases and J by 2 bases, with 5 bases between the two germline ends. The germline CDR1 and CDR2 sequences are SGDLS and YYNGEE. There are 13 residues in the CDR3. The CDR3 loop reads CASSVAYQETQYF. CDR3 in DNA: TGTGCCAGCAGCGTAGCTTATCAAGAGACCCAGTACTTC.

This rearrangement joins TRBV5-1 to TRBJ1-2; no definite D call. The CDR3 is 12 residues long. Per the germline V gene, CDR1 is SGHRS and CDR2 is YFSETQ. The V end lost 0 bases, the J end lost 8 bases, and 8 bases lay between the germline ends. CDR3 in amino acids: CASSLGAEGYTF. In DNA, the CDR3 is TGCGCCAGCAGCTTGGGAGCGGAGGGCTACACCTTC.

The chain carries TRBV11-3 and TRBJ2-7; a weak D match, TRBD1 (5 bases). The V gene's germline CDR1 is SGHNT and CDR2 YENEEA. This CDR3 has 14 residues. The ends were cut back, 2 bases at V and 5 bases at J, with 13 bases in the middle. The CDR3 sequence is CASSLRQGIDEQYF. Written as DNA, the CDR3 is TGTGCCAGCAGCTTACGGCAGGGAATTGACGAGCAGTACTTC. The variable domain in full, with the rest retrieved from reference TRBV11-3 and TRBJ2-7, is EAGVVQSPRYKIIEKKQPVAFWCNPISGHNTLYWYLQNLGQGPELLIRYENEEAVDDSQLPKDRFSAERLKGVDSTLKIQPAELGDSAVYLCASSLRQGIDEQYFGPGTRLTVT.

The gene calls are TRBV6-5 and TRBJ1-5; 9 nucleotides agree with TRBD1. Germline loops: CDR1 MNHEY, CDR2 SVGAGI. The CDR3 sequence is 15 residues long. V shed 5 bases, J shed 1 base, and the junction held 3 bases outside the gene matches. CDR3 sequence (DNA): TGTGCCAGCAGTACGACAGGGGGAAGCAATCAGCCCCAGCATTTT. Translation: CASSTTGGSNQPQHF.

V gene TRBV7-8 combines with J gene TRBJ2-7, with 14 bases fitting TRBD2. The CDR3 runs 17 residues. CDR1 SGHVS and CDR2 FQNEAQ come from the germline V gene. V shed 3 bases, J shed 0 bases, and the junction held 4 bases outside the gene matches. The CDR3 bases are TGTGCCAGCAGCTTTAGACTAGCGGGAGGGAGCTCCTACGAGCAGTACTTC. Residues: CASSFRLAGGSSYEQYF. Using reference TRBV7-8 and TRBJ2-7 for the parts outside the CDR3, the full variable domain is GAGVSQSPRYKVAKRGQDVALRCDPISGHVSLFWYQQALGQGPEFLTYFQNEAQLDKSGLPSDRFFAERPEGSVSTLKIQRTQQEDSAVYLCASSFRLAGGSSYEQYFGPGTRLTVT.

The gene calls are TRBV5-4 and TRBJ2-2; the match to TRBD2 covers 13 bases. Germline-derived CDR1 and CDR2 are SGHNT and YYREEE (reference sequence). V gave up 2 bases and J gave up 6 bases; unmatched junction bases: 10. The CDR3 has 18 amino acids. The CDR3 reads CASSFTSGRALWAGELFF. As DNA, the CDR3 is TGTGCCAGCAGCTTTACTAGCGGGAGGGCGCTTTGGGCCGGGGAGCTGTTTTTT.

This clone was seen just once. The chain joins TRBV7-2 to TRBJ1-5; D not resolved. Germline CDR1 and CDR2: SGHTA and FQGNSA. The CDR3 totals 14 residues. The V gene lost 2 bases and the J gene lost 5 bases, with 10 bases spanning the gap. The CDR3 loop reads CASSLIPGDQPQHF. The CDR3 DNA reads TGTGCCAGCAGCTTAATCCCGGGAGATCAGCCCCAGCATTTT.

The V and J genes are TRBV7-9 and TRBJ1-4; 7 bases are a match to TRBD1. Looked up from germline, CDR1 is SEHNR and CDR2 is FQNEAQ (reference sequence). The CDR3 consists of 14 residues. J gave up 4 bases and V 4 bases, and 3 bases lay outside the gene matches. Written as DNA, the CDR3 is TGTGCCAGCAGCTCACAGGGGTTTAATGAAAAACTGTTTTTT. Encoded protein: CASSSQGFNEKLFF.

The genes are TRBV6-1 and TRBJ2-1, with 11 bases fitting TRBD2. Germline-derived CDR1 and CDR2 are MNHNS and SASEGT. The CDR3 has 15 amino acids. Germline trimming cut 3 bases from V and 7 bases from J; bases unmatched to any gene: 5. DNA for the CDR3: TGTGCCAGCAGTGATCTAGCGGGAGGTATGAATGAGCAGTTCTTC. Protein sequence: CASSDLAGGMNEQFF.

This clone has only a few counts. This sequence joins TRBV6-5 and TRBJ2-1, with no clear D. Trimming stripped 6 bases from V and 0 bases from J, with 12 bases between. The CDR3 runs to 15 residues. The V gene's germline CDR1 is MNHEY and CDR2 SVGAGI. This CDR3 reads CASSVAVSSYNEQFF. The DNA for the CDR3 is TGTGCCAGCAGCGTAGCAGTCAGCTCCTACAATGAGCAGTTCTTC.

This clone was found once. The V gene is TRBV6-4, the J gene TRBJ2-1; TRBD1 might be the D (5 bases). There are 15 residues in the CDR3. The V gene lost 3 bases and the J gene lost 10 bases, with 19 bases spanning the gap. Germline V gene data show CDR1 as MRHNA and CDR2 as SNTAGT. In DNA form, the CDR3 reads TGTGCCAGCAGTGAGTCGCAGGGAAGGAACGTAGAGCAGTTCTTC. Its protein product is CASSESQGRNVEQFF.

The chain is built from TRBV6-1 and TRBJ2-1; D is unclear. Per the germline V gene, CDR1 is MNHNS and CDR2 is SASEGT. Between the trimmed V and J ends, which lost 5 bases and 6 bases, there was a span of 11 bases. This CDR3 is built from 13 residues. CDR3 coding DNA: TGTGCCAGCAGTACTCAACTCATCAATGAGCAGTTCTTC. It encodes CASSTQLINEQFF.

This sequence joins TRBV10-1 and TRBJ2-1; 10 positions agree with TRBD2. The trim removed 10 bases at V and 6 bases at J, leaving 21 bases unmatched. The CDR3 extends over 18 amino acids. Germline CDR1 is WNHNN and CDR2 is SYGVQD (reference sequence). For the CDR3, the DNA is TGCGCCACTGCGGCTCGCAGAGAGGCTAGCGGGAGTTGCAATGAGCAGTTCTTC. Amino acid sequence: CATAARREASGSCNEQFF.

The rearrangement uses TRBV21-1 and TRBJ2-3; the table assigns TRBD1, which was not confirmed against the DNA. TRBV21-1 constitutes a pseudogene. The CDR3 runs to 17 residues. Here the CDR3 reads CASSPSKVRGGTDTQYF. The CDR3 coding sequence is TGTGCCAGCAGCCCATCCAAAGTTAGGGGTGGCACAGATACGCAGTATTTT.

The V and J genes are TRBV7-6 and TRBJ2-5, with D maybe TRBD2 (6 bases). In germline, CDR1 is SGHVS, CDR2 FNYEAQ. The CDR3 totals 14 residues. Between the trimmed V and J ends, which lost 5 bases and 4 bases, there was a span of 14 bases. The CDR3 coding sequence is TGTGCCAGCAGCGCCCAGGGAGGAGCAGAGACCCAGTACTTC. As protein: CASSAQGGAETQYF.

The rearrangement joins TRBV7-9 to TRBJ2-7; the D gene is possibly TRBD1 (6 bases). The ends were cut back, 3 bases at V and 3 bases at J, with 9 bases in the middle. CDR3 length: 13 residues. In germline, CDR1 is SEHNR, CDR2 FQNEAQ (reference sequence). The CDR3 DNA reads TGTGCCAGCAGCTTGACGGACAGCTACGAGCAGTACTTC. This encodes CASSLTDSYEQYF.

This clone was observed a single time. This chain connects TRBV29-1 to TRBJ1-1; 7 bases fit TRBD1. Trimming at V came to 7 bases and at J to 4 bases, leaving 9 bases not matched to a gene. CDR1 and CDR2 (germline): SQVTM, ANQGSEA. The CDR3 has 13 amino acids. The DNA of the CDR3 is TGCAGCGGAATCAGGACAGGATCCACTGAAGCTTTCTTT. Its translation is CSGIRTGSTEAFF.

The CDR3 DNA is TGTGCCAGTACCTCACTAGCGGGAGAGAACACCGGGGAGCTGTTTTTT. Protein sequence: CASTSLAGENTGELFF. This chain links TRBV19 with TRBJ2-2; 11 bases match TRBD2. The V gene end was trimmed by 7 bases and the J gene end by 1 base; junction bases not matched to a gene: 5. There are 16 residues in the CDR3. Per the germline V gene, CDR1 is LNHDA and CDR2 is SQIVND (reference sequence).

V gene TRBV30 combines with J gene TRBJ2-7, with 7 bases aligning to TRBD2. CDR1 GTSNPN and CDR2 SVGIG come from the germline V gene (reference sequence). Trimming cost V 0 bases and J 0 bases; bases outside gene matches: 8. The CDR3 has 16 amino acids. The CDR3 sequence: CAWSVLSGLSSYEQYF. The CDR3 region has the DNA TGTGCCTGGAGTGTTCTTAGCGGGTTGAGCTCCTACGAGCAGTACTTC.

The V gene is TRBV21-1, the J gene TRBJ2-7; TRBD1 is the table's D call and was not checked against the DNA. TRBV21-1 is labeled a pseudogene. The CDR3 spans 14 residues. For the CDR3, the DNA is TGTGCCAGCAGCAAATACAGGTTTTATAGGGAGCAGTACTTC. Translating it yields CASSKYRFYREQYF.

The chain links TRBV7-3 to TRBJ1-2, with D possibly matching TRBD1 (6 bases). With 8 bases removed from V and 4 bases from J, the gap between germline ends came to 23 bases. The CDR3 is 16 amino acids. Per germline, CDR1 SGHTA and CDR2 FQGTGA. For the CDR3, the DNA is TGTGCCAGCGGGGGAGGGGGAGGTCAGGCCCCCTATGGCTACACCTTC. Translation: CASGGGGGQAPYGYTF.

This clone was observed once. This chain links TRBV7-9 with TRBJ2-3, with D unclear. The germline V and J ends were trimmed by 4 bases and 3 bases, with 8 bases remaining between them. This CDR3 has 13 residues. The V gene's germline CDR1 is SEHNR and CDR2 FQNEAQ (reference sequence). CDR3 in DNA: TGTGCCAGCAGCTCCCTCTTGACAGATACGCAGTATTTT. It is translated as CASSSLLTDTQYF.

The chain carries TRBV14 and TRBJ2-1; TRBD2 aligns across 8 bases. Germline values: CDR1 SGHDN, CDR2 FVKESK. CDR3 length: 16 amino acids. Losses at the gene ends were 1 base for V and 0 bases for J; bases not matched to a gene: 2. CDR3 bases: TGTGCCAGCAGCCAAGTTAGCGGGACCTCCTACAATGAGCAGTTCTTC. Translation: CASSQVSGTSYNEQFF.